This T cell receptor (beta chain) was identified in a study of blood T cell repertoires in COVID-19. Produced via immunoSEQ multiplex PCR; TCRdb's table is partial and in-frame only. The data hold around 100,000 clones, with around four fifths observed a single time. CDR1 MNHEY and CDR2 SMNVEV come from the germline V gene (reference sequence). The CDR3 is made up of 13 amino acids. V lost 7 bases to trimming and J lost 6 bases, with 12 bases between them. The sequence was collected from a man aged 45-65 years with active or convalescent COVID-19. The specimen sequenced was peripheral blood. This chain joins TRBV27 and TRBJ2-2; D call uncertain. CDR3 residues: CASNRASSGELFF. Here the CDR3 DNA reads TGTGCCAGCAATCGCGCTTCGTCCGGGGAGCTGTTTTTT.